The T cell receptor (beta chain) under discussion was sequenced for a study of T cell responses to AZD1222 COVID-19 vaccine. Study at large: Second-dose timings of about 4 or about 12 weeks were pooled. Points from the study as a whole: Nearly half of spike-specific TCRs reportedly target variant regions that are unmutated in the B.1.351 and B.1.1.7 variants. White British people made up most donors, females outnumbered males, and clonal diversity was possibly underestimated.

Produced via immunoSEQ multiplex PCR; TCRdb's table is partial and in-frame only. Altogether 130,000 or so clones are present, about nine tenths being singletons, with the ten largest covering 6.9%. The V end lost 3 bases, the J end lost 6 bases, and 11 bases lay between the germline ends. The length of the CDR3 is 12 residues. Germline V gene data show CDR1 as SQVTM and CDR2 as ANQGSEA. Turning to this clone: Antigen specificity is unknown.

The chain joins TRBV29-1 to TRBJ1-2; D remains ambiguous. The source is an adult in good health. The sequences come from peripheral blood, collected on day 0 of AZD1222 vaccination. DNA for the CDR3: TGCAGCGTTGATGGGCAGCCAGATGGCTACACCTTC. It encodes CSVDGQPDGYTF.